This TCR beta chain was obtained from a study of blood T cell repertoires in COVID-19. Germline V gene lookup returns CDR1 LNHDA and CDR2 SQIVND (reference sequence). This CDR3 is 14 amino acids long. Trimming took 6 bases from V and 4 from J; bases not matched to a gene: 4. Produced via immunoSEQ multiplex PCR; TCRdb's table is partial and in-frame only. Found here are about 120,000 clones, 85% to 90% of them singletons; the top ten hold 3.8%. Material for sequencing was peripheral blood. The chain couples TRBV19 to TRBJ1-2, with TRBD1 matching over 11 bases. The TCR originated in a woman in her sixties with COVID-19, enrolled during active disease. As DNA, the CDR3 is TGTGCCAGTAGGAGGACAGGGGGCGGCTATGGCTACACCTTC. Translation gives CASRRTGGGYGYTF.